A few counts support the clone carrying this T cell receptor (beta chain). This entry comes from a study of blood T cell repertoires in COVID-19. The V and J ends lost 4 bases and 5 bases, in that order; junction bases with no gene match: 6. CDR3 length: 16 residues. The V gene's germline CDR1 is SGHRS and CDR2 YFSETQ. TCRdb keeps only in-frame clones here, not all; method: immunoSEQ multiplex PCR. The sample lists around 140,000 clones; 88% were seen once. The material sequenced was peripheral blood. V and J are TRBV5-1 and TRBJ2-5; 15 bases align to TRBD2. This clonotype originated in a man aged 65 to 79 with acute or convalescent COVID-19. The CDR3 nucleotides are TGCGCCAGCAGCCCGGGACTAGCGGGAGGAGGGGAGACCCAGTACTTC. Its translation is CASSPGLAGGGETQYF.